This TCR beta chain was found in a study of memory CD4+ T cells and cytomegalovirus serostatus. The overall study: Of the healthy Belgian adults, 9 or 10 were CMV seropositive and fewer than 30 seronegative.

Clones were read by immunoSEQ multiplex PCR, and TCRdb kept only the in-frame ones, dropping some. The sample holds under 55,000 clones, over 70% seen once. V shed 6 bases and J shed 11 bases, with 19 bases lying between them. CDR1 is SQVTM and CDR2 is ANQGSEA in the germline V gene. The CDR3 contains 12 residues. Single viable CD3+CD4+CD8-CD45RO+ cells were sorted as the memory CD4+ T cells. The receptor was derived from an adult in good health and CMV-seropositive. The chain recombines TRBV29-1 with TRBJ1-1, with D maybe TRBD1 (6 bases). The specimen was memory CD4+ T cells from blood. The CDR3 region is CSVAGEGVKAFF. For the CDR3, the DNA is TGCAGCGTGGCCGGGGAGGGGGTCAAGGCTTTCTTT.